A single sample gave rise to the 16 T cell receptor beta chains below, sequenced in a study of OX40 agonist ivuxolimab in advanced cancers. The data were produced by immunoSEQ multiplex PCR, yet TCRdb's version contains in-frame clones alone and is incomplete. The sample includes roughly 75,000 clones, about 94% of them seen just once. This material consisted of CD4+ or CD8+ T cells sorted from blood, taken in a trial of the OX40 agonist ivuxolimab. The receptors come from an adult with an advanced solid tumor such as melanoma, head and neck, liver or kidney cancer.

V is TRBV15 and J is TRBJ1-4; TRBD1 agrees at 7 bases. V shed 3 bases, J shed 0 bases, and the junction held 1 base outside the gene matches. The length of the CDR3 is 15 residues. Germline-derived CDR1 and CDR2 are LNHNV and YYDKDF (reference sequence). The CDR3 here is CATSSDRATNEKLFF. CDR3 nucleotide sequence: TGTGCCACCAGCAGCGACAGGGCAACTAATGAAAAACTGTTTTTT.

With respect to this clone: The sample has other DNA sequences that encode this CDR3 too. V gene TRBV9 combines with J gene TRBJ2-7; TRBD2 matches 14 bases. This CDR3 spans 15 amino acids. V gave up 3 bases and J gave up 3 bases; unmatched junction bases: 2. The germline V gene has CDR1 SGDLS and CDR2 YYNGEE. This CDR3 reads CASSAGTSGGYEQYF. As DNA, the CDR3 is TGTGCCAGCAGCGCCGGGACTAGCGGGGGCTACGAGCAGTACTTC.

DNA for the CDR3: TGTGCCAGCAGCGCAGTCCCGGGACCACATGGCTACACCTTC. It specifies CASSAVPGPHGYTF. The chain links TRBV7-8 to TRBJ1-2, with a possible D match to TRBD1 (5 bases). V was trimmed by 5 bases and J by 6 bases, leaving 16 bases between them. This CDR3 contains 14 residues. Per germline, CDR1 SGHVS and CDR2 FQNEAQ. Full variable domain (rest looked up from reference TRBV7-8 and TRBJ1-2): GAGVSQSPRYKVAKRGQDVALRCDPISGHVSLFWYQQALGQGPEFLTYFQNEAQLDKSGLPSDRFFAERPEGSVSTLKIQRTQQEDSAVYLCASSAVPGPHGYTFGSGTRLTVV.

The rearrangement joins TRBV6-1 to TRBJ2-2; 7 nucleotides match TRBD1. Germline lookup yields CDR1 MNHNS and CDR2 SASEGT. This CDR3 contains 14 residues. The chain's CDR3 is CASQDRSNTGELFF. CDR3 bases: TGTGCGTCCCAGGACAGGTCGAACACCGGGGAGCTGTTTTTT.

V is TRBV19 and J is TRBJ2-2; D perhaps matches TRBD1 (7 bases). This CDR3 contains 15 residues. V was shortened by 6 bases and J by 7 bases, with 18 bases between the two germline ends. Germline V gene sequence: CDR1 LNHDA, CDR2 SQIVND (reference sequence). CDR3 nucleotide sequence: TGTGCCAGTAGCATCGGTGCAGGGGGAGGCGGGGAGCTGTTTTTT. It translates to CASSIGAGGGGELFF.

CDR3 sequence: CASSQDLRESGETQYF. In DNA form, the CDR3 reads TGTGCCAGCAGCCAAGATCTTAGGGAGTCGGGAGAGACCCAGTACTTC. The chain recombines TRBV14 with TRBJ2-5, with D possibly matching TRBD2 (5 bases). CDR1 SGHDN and CDR2 FVKESK come from the germline V gene. The CDR3 is 16 amino acids. The V gene lost 0 bases and the J gene lost 4 bases, with 15 bases spanning the gap.

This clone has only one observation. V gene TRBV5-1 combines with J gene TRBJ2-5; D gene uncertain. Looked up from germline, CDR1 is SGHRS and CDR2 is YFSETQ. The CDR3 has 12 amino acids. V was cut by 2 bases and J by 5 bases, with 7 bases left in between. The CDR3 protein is CASSFLVETQYF. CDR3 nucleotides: TGCGCCAGCAGCTTTTTGGTCGAGACCCAGTACTTC.

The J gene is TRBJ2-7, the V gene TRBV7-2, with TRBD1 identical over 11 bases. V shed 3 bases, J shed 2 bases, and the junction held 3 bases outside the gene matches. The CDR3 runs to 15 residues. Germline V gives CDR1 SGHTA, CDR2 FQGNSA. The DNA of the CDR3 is TGTGCCAGCAGCTTCGGACAGGGGGCCACCTACGAGCAGTACTTC. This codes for CASSFGQGATYEQYF.

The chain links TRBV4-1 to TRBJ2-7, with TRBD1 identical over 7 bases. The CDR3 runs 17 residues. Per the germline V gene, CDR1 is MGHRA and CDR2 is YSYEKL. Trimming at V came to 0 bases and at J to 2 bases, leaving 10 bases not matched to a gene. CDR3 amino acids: CASSQDPSQQGTYEQYF. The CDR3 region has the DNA TGCGCCAGCAGCCAAGATCCCTCTCAACAGGGGACCTACGAGCAGTACTTC.

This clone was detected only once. The CDR3 DNA sequence: TGTGCCAGCAGCCCCTTCACTAGCGGGGCATACGAGCAGTACTTC. Protein product: CASSPFTSGAYEQYF. The rearrangement joins TRBV13 to TRBJ2-7, with 10 bases aligning to TRBD2. Looked up from germline, CDR1 is PRHDT and CDR2 is FYEKMQ (reference sequence). The V gene end was trimmed by 5 bases and the J gene end by 4 bases; junction bases not matched to a gene: 8. There are 15 residues in the CDR3. Variable domain in full (rest from reference TRBV13 and TRBJ2-7): AAGVIQSPRHLIKEKRETATLKCYPIPRHDTVYWYQQGPGQDPQFLISFYEKMQSDKGSIPDRFSAQQFSDYHSELNMSSLELGDSALYFCASSPFTSGAYEQYFGPGTRLTVT.

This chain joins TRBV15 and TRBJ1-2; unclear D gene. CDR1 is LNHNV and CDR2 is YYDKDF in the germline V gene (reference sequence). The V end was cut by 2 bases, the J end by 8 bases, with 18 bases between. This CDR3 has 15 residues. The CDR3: CATSRTTDFPGGYTF. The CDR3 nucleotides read TGTGCCACCAGCAGAACTACAGATTTCCCGGGCGGCTACACCTTC.

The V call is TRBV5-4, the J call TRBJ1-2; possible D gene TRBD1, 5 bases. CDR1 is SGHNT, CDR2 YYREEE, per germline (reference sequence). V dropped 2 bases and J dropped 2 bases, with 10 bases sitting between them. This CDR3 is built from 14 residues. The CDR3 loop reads CASSFTGFNYGYTF. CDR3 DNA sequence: TGTGCCAGCAGCTTTACAGGTTTCAACTATGGCTACACCTTC. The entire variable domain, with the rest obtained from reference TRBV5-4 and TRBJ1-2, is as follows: ETGVTQSPTHLIKTRGQQVTLRCSSQSGHNTVSWYQQALGQGPQFIFQYYREEENGRGNFPPRFSGLQFPNYSSELNVNALELDDSALYLCASSFTGFNYGYTFGSGTRLTVV.

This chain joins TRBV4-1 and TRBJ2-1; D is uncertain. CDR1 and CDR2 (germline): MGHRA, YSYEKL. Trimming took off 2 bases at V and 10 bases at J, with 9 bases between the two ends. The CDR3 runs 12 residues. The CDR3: CASSQSSAEQFF. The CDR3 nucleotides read TGCGCCAGCAGCCAATCGAGCGCAGAGCAGTTCTTC.

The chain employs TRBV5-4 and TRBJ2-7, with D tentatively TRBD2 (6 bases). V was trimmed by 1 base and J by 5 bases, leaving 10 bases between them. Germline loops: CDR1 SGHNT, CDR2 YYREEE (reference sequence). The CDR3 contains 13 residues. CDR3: CASSLTSSDEQYF. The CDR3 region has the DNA TGTGCCAGCAGCTTGACTTCTAGCGACGAGCAGTACTTC.

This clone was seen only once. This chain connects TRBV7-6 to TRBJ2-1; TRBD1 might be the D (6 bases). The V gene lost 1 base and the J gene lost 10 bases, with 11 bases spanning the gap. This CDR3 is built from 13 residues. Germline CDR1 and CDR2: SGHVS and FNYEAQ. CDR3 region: CASSLGQAWEQFF. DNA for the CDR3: TGTGCCAGCAGCTTAGGACAGGCCTGGGAGCAGTTCTTC.

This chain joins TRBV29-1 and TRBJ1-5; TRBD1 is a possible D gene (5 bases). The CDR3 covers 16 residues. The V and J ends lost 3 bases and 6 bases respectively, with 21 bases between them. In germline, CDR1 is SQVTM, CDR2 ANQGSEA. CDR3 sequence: CSVEVRAWGGSQPQHF. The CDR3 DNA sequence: TGCAGCGTTGAGGTCAGGGCCTGGGGAGGGAGTCAGCCCCAGCATTTT.